This is a list of T cell receptor beta chains from one sample in a study of shared clonotypes between healthy human individuals. Libraries were prepared by immunoSEQ multiplex PCR; TCRdb keeps only in-frame clonotypes and omits some of them. The sample carries about 2.3 million clones, more than 80% recorded once. The sequenced material came from naive CD4+ T cells from PBMCs. These TCRs come from a man aged 18 to 29 in good health. Some clones in this sample may be carry-over from other donors' samples. Each CDR3 is given with its conserved first and last residue. The D gene is left open where the match is weak. Size tells how often a clone was seen (once, few, many) or the class of an expanded clone, and some rows leave it out.

abundance: -
d_gene: -
v_gene: TRBV5-6
j_gene: TRBJ1-2
CDR3aa: CASSPTGRQMNYGYTF
CDR3nt: TGTGCCAGCAGCCCCACAGGGAGACAGATGAACTATGGCTACACCTTC

abundance: -
d_gene: -
v_gene: TRBV2
j_gene: TRBJ2-7
CDR3aa: CASRGDATDEQYF
CDR3nt: TGTGCCAGCAGGGGGGACGCCACGGACGAGCAGTACTTC

abundance: -
d_gene: TRBD1
v_gene: TRBV18
j_gene: TRBJ2-3
CDR3aa: CASSPLTGTDTQYF
CDR3nt: TGTGCCAGCTCACCCTTGACAGGGACAGATACGCAGTATTTT

abundance: -
d_gene: TRBD2
v_gene: TRBV14
j_gene: TRBJ2-6
CDR3aa: CASSQIKRDSGGSGANVLTF
CDR3nt: TGTGCCAGCAGCCAAATAAAGCGGGATAGCGGGGGTTCTGGGGCCAACGTCCTGACTTTC

abundance: -
d_gene: TRBD1
v_gene: TRBV11-3
j_gene: TRBJ2-1
CDR3aa: CASSTSTGDSYNEQFF
CDR3nt: TGTGCCAGCAGCACCTCGACAGGGGATTCCTACAATGAGCAGTTCTTC

abundance: -
d_gene: TRBD2
v_gene: TRBV7-2
j_gene: TRBJ2-7
CDR3aa: CASRYTLAGVYEQYF
CDR3nt: TGTGCCAGCAGGTATACCCTAGCGGGAGTATACGAGCAGTACTTC

abundance: -
d_gene: -
v_gene: TRBV6-5
j_gene: TRBJ2-5
CDR3aa: CASSYHNGQETQYF
CDR3nt: TGTGCCAGCAGTTACCACAACGGCCAAGAGACCCAGTACTTC

abundance: -
d_gene: TRBD2
v_gene: TRBV4-3
j_gene: TRBJ2-1
CDR3aa: CASSQVGTSGGLLYSEQFF
CDR3nt: TGCGCCAGCAGCCAAGTGGGGACTAGCGGGGGCCTTTTATACAGTGAGCAGTTCTTC

abundance: -
d_gene: -
v_gene: TRBV18
j_gene: TRBJ1-3
CDR3aa: CASSPIQLRGHQSVNTIYF
CDR3nt: TGTGCCAGCTCACCTATACAATTGAGGGGACACCAAAGTGTAAACACCATATATTTT

abundance: -
d_gene: -
v_gene: TRBV30
j_gene: TRBJ2-1
CDR3aa: CAWEKGPLNEQFF
CDR3nt: TGTGCCTGGGAGAAGGGACCTCTGAATGAGCAGTTCTTC

abundance: -
d_gene: -
v_gene: TRBV7-9
j_gene: TRBJ2-7
CDR3aa: CASSSEVAQSWNEQYF
CDR3nt: TGTGCCAGCAGCTCGGAGGTAGCGCAGTCGTGGAACGAGCAGTACTTC

abundance: -
d_gene: -
v_gene: TRBV7-9
j_gene: TRBJ2-7
CDR3aa: CASSHPRASSYEQYF
CDR3nt: TGTGCCAGCAGCCACCCGAGGGCCTCGTCTTACGAGCAGTACTTC

abundance: once
d_gene: -
v_gene: TRBV30
j_gene: TRBJ2-1
CDR3aa: CAWDNSYNEQFF
CDR3nt: TGTGCCTGGGATAACTCCTACAATGAGCAGTTCTTC

abundance: -
d_gene: TRBD2
v_gene: TRBV7-3
j_gene: TRBJ2-3
CDR3aa: CASSSGLAGTDTQYF
CDR3nt: TGTGCCAGCAGCTCAGGACTAGCGGGCACAGATACGCAGTATTTT

abundance: -
d_gene: TRBD1
v_gene: TRBV6-5
j_gene: TRBJ2-5
CDR3aa: CASTPQGAETQYF
CDR3nt: TGTGCCAGCACCCCACAGGGGGCTGAGACCCAGTACTTC

abundance: -
d_gene: -
v_gene: TRBV6-5
j_gene: TRBJ2-2
CDR3aa: CASRPSDGNTGELFF
CDR3nt: TGTGCCAGCAGACCTAGCGACGGGAACACCGGGGAGCTGTTTTTT

abundance: -
d_gene: TRBD1
v_gene: TRBV4-1
j_gene: TRBJ2-3
CDR3aa: CASSQRPTGSTDTQYF
CDR3nt: TGCGCCAGCAGCCAGAGGCCGACAGGGAGCACAGATACGCAGTATTTT

abundance: -
d_gene: TRBD2
v_gene: TRBV5-1
j_gene: TRBJ2-2
CDR3aa: CASSYPGSGTTGELFF
CDR3nt: TGCGCCAGCAGCTACCCGGGTAGCGGGACCACCGGGGAGCTGTTTTTT

abundance: -
d_gene: -
v_gene: TRBV5-1
j_gene: TRBJ2-5
CDR3aa: CASSLAGGFETQYF
CDR3nt: TGCGCCAGCAGCTTGGCGGGTGGTTTTGAGACCCAGTACTTC

abundance: -
d_gene: -
v_gene: TRBV27
j_gene: TRBJ1-2
CDR3aa: CASSKSMMGNYGYTF
CDR3nt: TGTGCCAGCAGTAAATCCATGATGGGGAACTATGGCTACACCTTC

abundance: once
d_gene: TRBD1
v_gene: TRBV7-9
j_gene: TRBJ1-1
CDR3aa: CASSLATNRGSEAFF
CDR3nt: TGTGCCAGCAGCTTAGCGACCAACAGGGGGTCTGAAGCTTTCTTT

abundance: -
d_gene: -
v_gene: TRBV28
j_gene: TRBJ1-1
CDR3aa: CASSFGRVLGTEAFF
CDR3nt: TGTGCCAGCAGTTTTGGGCGGGTTTTGGGCACTGAAGCTTTCTTT

abundance: -
d_gene: TRBD2
v_gene: TRBV27
j_gene: TRBJ2-1
CDR3aa: CASSSARGREYNEQFF
CDR3nt: TGTGCCAGCAGTTCGGCGCGGGGGAGGGAATACAATGAGCAGTTCTTC

abundance: -
d_gene: TRBD2
v_gene: TRBV5-1
j_gene: TRBJ2-3
CDR3aa: CASSLASGKSDTQYF
CDR3nt: TGCGCCAGCAGCTTGGCTAGCGGGAAGTCAGATACGCAGTATTTT

abundance: -
d_gene: -
v_gene: TRBV2
j_gene: TRBJ2-3
CDR3aa: CASSDRRVTDTQYF
CDR3nt: TGTGCCAGCAGTGATAGGCGGGTCACAGATACGCAGTATTTT

abundance: -
d_gene: -
v_gene: TRBV12-5
j_gene: TRBJ2-3
CDR3aa: CASGLGTSTDTQYF
CDR3nt: TGTGCTAGTGGTTTGGGCACTAGTACAGATACGCAGTATTTT

abundance: -
d_gene: TRBD2
v_gene: TRBV7-3
j_gene: TRBJ2-1
CDR3aa: CASSFTSGRYYNEQFF
CDR3nt: TGTGCCAGCAGCTTCACTAGCGGGAGGTATTACAATGAGCAGTTCTTC

abundance: once
d_gene: -
v_gene: TRBV5-6
j_gene: TRBJ2-2
CDR3aa: CASSWTGHRNTGELFF
CDR3nt: TGTGCCAGCAGCTGGACGGGACATCGGAACACCGGGGAGCTGTTTTTT

abundance: -
d_gene: TRBD2
v_gene: TRBV7-3
j_gene: TRBJ2-3
CDR3aa: CASSSSGSMDTQYF
CDR3nt: TGTGCCAGCAGCAGTAGCGGGAGTATGGATACGCAGTATTTT

abundance: once
d_gene: TRBD2
v_gene: TRBV5-1
j_gene: TRBJ2-1
CDR3aa: CASSRGGNSGLDNEQFF
CDR3nt: TGCGCCAGCAGCCGTGGGGGGAATAGCGGGCTAGACAATGAGCAGTTCTTC

abundance: -
d_gene: TRBD2
v_gene: TRBV7-9
j_gene: TRBJ2-2
CDR3aa: CASSLAASGTGELFF
CDR3nt: TGTGCCAGCAGCTTAGCTGCTAGCGGCACCGGGGAGCTGTTTTTT

abundance: -
d_gene: -
v_gene: TRBV25-1
j_gene: TRBJ1-2
CDR3aa: CASRGSQMSYTF
CDR3nt: TGTGCCAGCCGGGGTTCCCAAATGAGCTACACCTTC

abundance: -
d_gene: TRBD1
v_gene: TRBV11-2
j_gene: TRBJ2-2
CDR3aa: CASSPDRGRTGELFF
CDR3nt: TGTGCCAGCAGCCCAGACAGGGGGAGGACCGGGGAGCTGTTTTTT

abundance: -
d_gene: TRBD2
v_gene: TRBV7-3
j_gene: TRBJ2-7
CDR3aa: CASSLSGGAYEQYF
CDR3nt: TGTGCCAGCAGCTTGAGCGGGGGAGCCTACGAGCAGTACTTC

abundance: -
d_gene: -
v_gene: TRBV11-2
j_gene: TRBJ2-1
CDR3aa: CASSSLTGLDNEQFF
CDR3nt: TGTGCCAGCAGCTCACTTACAGGGCTGGACAATGAGCAGTTCTTC

abundance: -
d_gene: -
v_gene: TRBV11-2
j_gene: TRBJ2-5
CDR3aa: CASSSGGGMGQETQYF
CDR3nt: TGTGCCAGCAGCTCCGGTGGGGGGATGGGTCAAGAGACCCAGTACTTC

abundance: -
d_gene: -
v_gene: TRBV29-1
j_gene: TRBJ2-6
CDR3aa: CSVEDLSLAGANVLTF
CDR3nt: TGCAGCGTTGAAGATCTCAGCTTAGCTGGGGCCAACGTCCTGACTTTC

abundance: -
d_gene: -
v_gene: TRBV10-3
j_gene: TRBJ2-3
CDR3aa: CAISESQDTQYF
CDR3nt: TGTGCCATCAGTGAGTCTCAAGATACGCAGTATTTT

abundance: -
d_gene: -
v_gene: TRBV7-9
j_gene: TRBJ1-5
CDR3aa: CASSPGLGPQHF
CDR3nt: TGTGCCAGCAGCCCTGGCCTAGGGCCCCAGCATTTT

abundance: -
d_gene: -
v_gene: TRBV5-4
j_gene: TRBJ1-1
CDR3aa: CASSLTGRGVWTEAFF
CDR3nt: TGTGCCAGCAGCTTGACAGGGCGGGGGGTATGGACTGAAGCTTTCTTT

abundance: -
d_gene: -
v_gene: TRBV6-6
j_gene: TRBJ1-2
CDR3aa: CASSYEMGGGYGYTF
CDR3nt: TGTGCCAGCAGTTACGAGATGGGAGGAGGCTATGGCTACACCTTC

abundance: -
d_gene: -
v_gene: TRBV30
j_gene: TRBJ2-7
CDR3aa: CAWSVGWVKQYF
CDR3nt: TGTGCCTGGAGTGTTGGGTGGGTCAAGCAGTACTTC

abundance: -
d_gene: -
v_gene: TRBV7-2
j_gene: TRBJ2-5
CDR3aa: CASSLGGLQETQYF
CDR3nt: TGTGCCAGCAGCTTAGGCGGACTCCAAGAGACCCAGTACTTC

abundance: -
d_gene: -
v_gene: TRBV28
j_gene: TRBJ1-2
CDR3aa: CASSLGARNYGYTF
CDR3nt: TGTGCCAGCAGTTTAGGGGCCAGAAACTATGGCTACACCTTC

abundance: -
d_gene: -
v_gene: TRBV5-1
j_gene: TRBJ2-2
CDR3aa: CASSKGWMLGSGELFF
CDR3nt: TGCGCCAGCAGCAAGGGTTGGATGTTAGGATCCGGGGAGCTGTTTTTT

abundance: -
d_gene: TRBD1
v_gene: TRBV7-3
j_gene: TRBJ1-3
CDR3aa: CASSKTGADF
CDR3nt: TGTGCCAGCAGCAAGACAGGGGCGGATTTT

abundance: -
d_gene: -
v_gene: TRBV5-6
j_gene: TRBJ2-1
CDR3aa: CASSAHDNEQFF
CDR3nt: TGTGCCAGCAGCGCCCATGACAATGAGCAGTTCTTC

abundance: -
d_gene: -
v_gene: TRBV28
j_gene: TRBJ1-5
CDR3aa: CASSSYSNQPQHF
CDR3nt: TGTGCCAGCAGTTCGTATAGCAATCAGCCCCAGCATTTT

abundance: -
d_gene: TRBD2
v_gene: TRBV5-1
j_gene: TRBJ2-3
CDR3aa: CASSLGLADSTDTQYF
CDR3nt: TGCGCCAGCAGCTTAGGACTAGCGGATAGCACAGATACGCAGTATTTT